The 25 T cell receptor beta chains reported below all come from one sample, sequenced in a study of beta chain features in type 1 diabetes. Study-wide results and caveats: Shortening of TCRB CDR3s, moderate but significant, appeared in all four CD4+ subsets of Type 1 diabetes patients.

For these receptors, no antigen is known. Reverse transcription of all isolated RNA meant that expressed TCRB transcripts were sequenced. TCRdb keeps only in-frame clones here, not all; method: immunoSEQ multiplex PCR. This table has over 200,000 clones, approximately 10% appearing once. Sequenced: naive CD4+ T cells from blood. Source of these receptors: a man aged 25 to 40 with type 1 diabetes.

The V and J genes are TRBV4-2 and TRBJ2-7; the match to TRBD1 covers 8 bases. V lost 1 base to trimming and J lost 4 bases; unmatched junction nucleotides: 6. Germline V gene lookup returns CDR1 LGHNA and CDR2 YNFKEQ. This CDR3 is built from 15 residues. The CDR3 nucleotides are TGTGCCAGCAGCCAAGGGCCAGGGGGCATTTACGAGCAGTACTTC. Protein sequence: CASSQGPGGIYEQYF.

This clone showed up just a few times. V and J are TRBV11-2 and TRBJ2-5, with D perhaps matching TRBD2 (6 bases). V gave up 1 base and J gave up 1 base, with 10 bases separating them. CDR3 size: 15 residues. Germline V CDR1 and CDR2: SGHAT, FQNNGV. CDR3 sequence (DNA): TGTGCCAGCAGCTTAGGGAATAGCGGCCAAGAGACCCAGTACTTC. Translation gives CASSLGNSGQETQYF.

The chain employs TRBV7-2 and TRBJ2-5; D may be TRBD1 (6 bases). The length of the CDR3 is 16 residues. Germline values: CDR1 SGHTA, CDR2 FQGNSA. Trimming cost V 5 bases and J 7 bases, with 23 bases left between them. In DNA, the CDR3 is TGTGCCAGCAGCCCTCCCGGGACATCCCACCTCCGGACCCAGTACTTC. Translation: CASSPPGTSHLRTQYF.

This clone showed up just a few times. The rearrangement joins TRBV6-7 to TRBJ2-6; possibly TRBD1 for D (6 bases). TRBV6-7 is reported as an ORF; its role is uncertain. Trimming removed 3 bases from V and 0 bases from J, with 9 bases in between. The CDR3 runs 16 residues. As DNA, the CDR3 is TGTGCCAGCAGTTATGGACAGCCCTCTGGGGCCAACGTCCTGACTTTC. It translates to CASSYGQPSGANVLTF.

A few counts support this clone. The V gene is TRBV2, the J gene TRBJ2-1, with 11 positions matching TRBD1. This CDR3 spans 15 amino acids. Germline CDR1 and CDR2: SNHLY and FYNNEI. After removal of 5 bases from V and 2 bases from J, the junction contained 2 bases not matched to a gene. CDR3 region: CASSRDRGTYNEQFF. CDR3 nucleotide sequence: TGTGCCAGCAGTCGGGACAGGGGGACCTACAATGAGCAGTTCTTC. Full variable domain (missing parts from reference TRBV2 and TRBJ2-1): EPEVTQTPSHQVTQMGQEVILRCVPISNHLYFYWYRQILGQKVEFLVSFYNNEISEKSEIFDDQFSVERPDGSNFTLKIRSTKLEDSAMYFCASSRDRGTYNEQFFGPGTRLTVL.

This chain connects TRBV6-1 to TRBJ1-5, with 8 bases that match TRBD1. The ends lost 7 bases at V and 8 bases at J; junction bases unmatched: 4. The CDR3 spans 12 residues. The V gene's germline CDR1 is MNHNS and CDR2 SASEGT. The CDR3 DNA is TGTGCCAGCACAGGGGGCAGTGAGCCCCAGCATTTT. Amino acids: CASTGGSEPQHF.

This clone was counted only a few times. This chain uses TRBV7-3 with TRBJ2-2; D gene unclear. The CDR3 loop spans 12 amino acids. CDR1 SGHTA and CDR2 FQGTGA come from the germline V gene. V gave up 1 base and J gave up 6 bases, with 3 bases separating them. For the CDR3, the DNA is TGTGCCAGCAGCTTAAGGCCCGGGGAGCTGTTTTTT. It is translated as CASSLRPGELFF.

The V and J genes are TRBV9 and TRBJ2-5, with TRBD2 matching 7 bases. J lost 5 bases, V lost 3 bases, and 7 bases had no gene match. CDR3 length: 14 amino acids. Germline V gene sequence: CDR1 SGDLS, CDR2 YYNGEE. CDR3 nucleotides: TGTGCCAGCAGCGCGGGGGGTATAGCGGAGACCCAGTACTTC. The encoded protein is CASSAGGIAETQYF. Full variable domain (missing parts from reference TRBV9 and TRBJ2-5): DSGVTQTPKHLITATGQRVTLRCSPRSGDLSVYWYQQSLDQGLQFLIQYYNGEERAKGNILERFSAQQFPDLHSELNLSSLELGDSALYFCASSAGGIAETQYFGPGTRLLVL.

V and J are TRBV28 and TRBJ2-1; no clear D. The V end lost 6 bases, the J end lost 6 bases, and 9 bases lay between the germline ends. Germline values: CDR1 MDHEN, CDR2 SYDVKM. There are 12 residues in the CDR3. This CDR3 is CASSEHPNEQFF. The CDR3 region has the DNA TGTGCCAGCAGCGAACACCCCAATGAGCAGTTCTTC.

This clone showed up just a few times. The chain links TRBV30 to TRBJ2-5; TRBD2 might be the D (6 bases). The CDR3 is 12 amino acids. Germline CDR1 GTSNPN, CDR2 SVGIG (reference sequence). V was trimmed by 5 bases and J by 6 bases, leaving 13 bases between them. The chain's CDR3 is CAWGDFVQTQYF. The CDR3 DNA is TGTGCCTGGGGGGACTTCGTCCAGACCCAGTACTTC. Filled out from reference TRBV30 and TRBJ2-5, the complete variable domain reads SQTIHQWPATLVQPVGSPLSLECTVEGTSNPNLYWYRQAAGRGLQLLFYSVGIGQISSEVPQNLSASRPQDRQFILSSKKLLLSDSGFYLCAWGDFVQTQYFGPGTRLLVL.

The chain links TRBV9 to TRBJ2-5, with 8 bases identical to TRBD1. The CDR3 covers 14 residues. CDR1 is SGDLS and CDR2 is YYNGEE in the germline V gene. V was pared by 6 bases and J by 3 bases, with 7 bases of the junction left unmatched. The CDR3 region is CASNQGAREETQYF. CDR3 DNA: TGTGCCAGCAACCAGGGGGCTCGGGAAGAGACCCAGTACTTC.

This clone was counted between two and nine times. The V call is TRBV5-1, the J call TRBJ1-6; 7 positions match TRBD1. The germline CDR1 and CDR2 sequences are SGHRS and YFSETQ. V trimming: 7 bases; J trimming: 7 bases; junction bases outside the gene matches: 2. This CDR3 comprises 12 residues. The CDR3 loop is CASRQGNSPLHF. The CDR3 DNA is TGCGCCAGCCGACAGGGAAATTCACCCCTCCACTTT.

The V call is TRBV7-2, the J call TRBJ2-1; possible D gene TRBD2, 5 bases. The V gene lost 5 bases and the J gene lost 8 bases, with 13 bases spanning the gap. The CDR3 covers 13 residues. Germline CDR1 SGHTA, CDR2 FQGNSA. The CDR3 loop reads CASSITLEDEQFF. The DNA for the CDR3 is TGTGCCAGCAGCATAACACTAGAGGATGAGCAGTTCTTC.

This clone was observed a few times. The chain has TRBV9 and TRBJ2-7; D perhaps matches TRBD2 (5 bases). The V end lost 4 bases, the J end lost 7 bases, and 18 bases lay between the germline ends. The CDR3 contains 14 residues. Germline V lookup: CDR1 SGDLS, CDR2 YYNGEE. CDR3 coding DNA: TGTGCCAGCAGCTCCCGATCCATTTCGGGGGAGCAGTACTTC. Protein: CASSSRSISGEQYF.

This clone has more than one count but fewer than ten. The chain uses TRBV2 and TRBJ2-3; D might be TRBD1 (6 bases). The CDR3 has 10 amino acids. CDR1 SNHLY and CDR2 FYNNEI come from the germline V gene. Trimming shortened V by 4 bases and J by 12 bases, and 8 bases separated the two germline ends. The CDR3 DNA reads as TGTGCCAGCAGTGGGGGGCTACAGTATTTT. This codes for CASSGGLQYF.

V gene TRBV5-4 combines with J gene TRBJ2-5; weak D call: TRBD2 (6 bases). Germline V gene data show CDR1 as SGHNT and CDR2 as YYREEE (reference sequence). The CDR3 has 13 residues. V was trimmed by 5 bases and J by 4 bases, leaving 12 bases between them. CDR3 coding DNA: TGTGCCAGCAGTTCCGGGGGAGCAGAGACCCAGTACTTC. The encoded protein is CASSSGGAETQYF.

The genes are TRBV2 and TRBJ1-1; TRBD1 is a possible D gene (5 bases). Germline V gene data show CDR1 as SNHLY and CDR2 as FYNNEI. This CDR3 is built from 15 residues. Between the trimmed V and J ends, which lost 6 bases and 5 bases, there was a span of 19 bases. The CDR3 here is CASSLRRGAGTEAFF. The CDR3 nucleotides are TGTGCCAGCAGCCTCCGGCGGGGCGCGGGAACTGAAGCTTTCTTT.

The rearrangement links TRBV25-1 to TRBJ2-7; D unclear. CDR1 is MGHDK, CDR2 SYGVNS, per germline. The V and J ends lost 10 bases and 5 bases respectively, with 15 bases between them. This CDR3 comprises 12 residues. In DNA form, the CDR3 reads TGTGCCACTTCACTATCCATCCACGAGCAGTACTTC. Translation gives CATSLSIHEQYF.

About this clone: Additional DNA sequences in this sample encode the identical CDR3. V gene TRBV6-5 combines with J gene TRBJ1-1; tentatively, D is TRBD1 (5 bases). CDR1 is MNHEY, CDR2 SVGAGI, per germline. The length of the CDR3 is 13 residues. V lost 3 bases to trimming and J lost 1 base, with 6 bases between them. The CDR3 region has the DNA TGTGCCAGCAGTTATGACAGGAACACTGAAGCTTTCTTT. Translation gives CASSYDRNTEAFF.

The chain recombines TRBV4-3 with TRBJ2-7, with TRBD1 matching over 9 bases. The CDR3 contains 18 residues. Germline CDR1 and CDR2: LGHNA and YSLEER. Trimming removed 2 bases from V and 4 bases from J; junction bases left unmatched: 15. This chain's CDR3 is CASSQSPQRTGALYEQYF. In DNA, the CDR3 is TGCGCCAGCAGCCAATCGCCCCAGCGGACAGGGGCTTTGTACGAGCAGTACTTC.

This clone turned up a few times. This sequence joins TRBV9 and TRBJ2-1, with TRBD2 matching over 7 bases. V was pared by 4 bases and J by 1 base, with 2 bases of the junction left unmatched. CDR3 size: 14 residues. Germline CDR1 is SGDLS and CDR2 is YYNGEE. This CDR3 is CASSSSGSYNEQFF. The CDR3 nucleotides are TGTGCCAGCAGCAGTAGCGGGTCCTACAATGAGCAGTTCTTC.

The V and J genes are TRBV6-4 and TRBJ2-1; D might be TRBD2 (7 bases). The CDR3 sequence is 13 residues long. V was cut by 5 bases and J by 7 bases, with 12 bases left in between. CDR1 is MRHNA, CDR2 SNTAGT, per germline. CDR3: CASSRGGFNEQFF. The CDR3, as DNA: TGTGCCAGCAGTAGGGGGGGTTTTAATGAGCAGTTCTTC.

The table lists this clone with a few counts. V gene TRBV7-2 combines with J gene TRBJ2-5; 11 nucleotides agree with TRBD2. Germline loops: CDR1 SGHTA, CDR2 FQGNSA. The CDR3 has 16 amino acids. With V trimmed by 1 base and J by 7 bases, 8 bases remained unmatched. The CDR3: CASSLDGTSGSVTQYF. The CDR3 DNA follows: TGTGCCAGCAGCTTAGATGGGACTAGCGGAAGTGTGACCCAGTACTTC.

This chain joins TRBV5-1 and TRBJ1-1; D gene uncertain. From germline, CDR1 is SGHRS and CDR2 YFSETQ. The CDR3 is 16 amino acids. With 4 bases removed from V and 0 bases from J, the gap between germline ends came to 16 bases. CDR3 protein: CASSEGPLLMNTEAFF. The DNA of the CDR3 is TGCGCCAGCAGCGAGGGTCCCCTCTTAATGAACACTGAAGCTTTCTTT. Full variable domain (rest looked up from reference TRBV5-1 and TRBJ1-1): KAGVTQTPRYLIKTRGQQVTLSCSPISGHRSVSWYQQTPGQGLQFLFEYFSETQRNKGNFPGRFSGRQFSNSRSEMNVSTLELGDSALYLCASSEGPLLMNTEAFFGQGTRLTVV.

V gene TRBV11-2 combines with J gene TRBJ2-1; possibly TRBD1 for D (6 bases). Per germline, CDR1 SGHAT and CDR2 FQNNGV. Trimming removed 5 bases at V and 4 bases at J, with 15 bases between. The CDR3 has 15 amino acids. The CDR3 region has the DNA TGTGCCAGCAGCCCCGTGACAGGTCTATACAATGAGCAGTTCTTC. This sequence encodes CASSPVTGLYNEQFF.